This T cell receptor beta chain was obtained from a study of shared clonotypes between healthy human individuals (dated by TCRdb to 2018 to 2020). Background for the entire study: A couple of women and a few men aged 18 to 49 years were included in the cohort. For each donor, three plates each were used for CD4 naive and CD4 memory, two plates were used for CD8 naive, and one plate was used for CD8 memory. The study deeply sequenced blood TCR repertoires of several healthy adults to estimate repertoire size and the extent of clonotype sharing between individuals. To increase sequencing depth and limit assay-specific biases, TCR repertoire library preparation and sequencing were carried out by different laboratories using diverse techniques. Leukapheresis yielded between about 0.9 and 9.5 billion PBMCs per donor.

The V end loses 4 bases and the J end loses 7 bases, and a stretch of 11 bases separates them. Measured from the cysteine to the phenylalanine, the CDR3 is 12 residues long. This entry keeps only the CDR3 DNA: 36 bases, framed from base 1. The germline V gene encodes CDR1 MNHNY and CDR2 SVGAGI (reference sequence). Donors were healthy HIV-negative adults with no recently reported acute infections or vaccinations. Every donor was a Caucasian adult living in Nashville, Tennessee, USA. CD4+ T cells were enriched by magnetic negative selection; naive cells were then positively selected on CD45RA, and the negative fraction formed the memory subset. Blood was obtained by leukapheresis, after which PBMCs were separated by Ficoll-Histopaque density gradient centrifugation and cryopreserved in liquid nitrogen vapor phase. Analytical flow cytometry was used to check the purity and quantity of each magnetically sorted T cell population. From each sorted fraction, genomic DNA was isolated and quantified by UV absorbance on a Nanodrop 2000c.

This clone was picked up a small number of times. Its cognate antigen has yet to be identified. Base qualities are missing; no much larger clone stands one base away. Using the deep immunoSEQ assay, multiplex PCR amplified TCR CDR3 regions from genomic DNA. Extracted genomic DNA from each cell subset was spread evenly across all wells of several immunoSEQ 96-well plates, with each plate serving as a replicate. Each replicate PCR for sorted subsets received roughly 200 ng genomic DNA, equal to about 30,000 T cell genomes. Purified libraries were measured with a Qubit 3.0 fluorometer, size-checked on a Bioanalyzer 2100, and measured again with the KAPA Library Quantification kit. Each immunoSEQ 96-well plate was sequenced on its own single-read 150-cycle Illumina NextSeq 550 flow cell. From the authors' description of their analysis: Because only junctional sequences without quality scores were contained in the immunoSEQ output, filtering matching that applied to full-length reads could not be performed. Sequences were annotated with PyIR, a Python wrapper for IgBLAST v1.9, and V/J genes and CDR3 were assigned using IMGT germline references. Reads were filtered out if the reads had weak V/J assignments (E-value above 1e-6), no CDR3, stop codons, out-of-frame junctions, or ambiguous translated residues. V3J clonotypes were defined as sequences sharing the same inferred V gene, J gene, and CDR3 amino acid sequence. Percentage overlap between repertoires was computed as shared unique clonotypes divided by the size of the smaller repertoire. RTK rarefaction, the Chao1 estimator, and Recon v2.1 estimates of unobserved clonotypes were used to assess repertoire richness. Generation probabilities were computed with OLGA for all TCRbeta clonotypes obtained by the gDNA method from several donors. TCRdb obtained this table from immuneACCESS and retained in-frame rearrangements with V and J assigned. These tables miss some clones; where compared with another copy, unresolved V genes account for less than half of the shortfall, and the remainder is unexplained. V, J and clone size derive from that table, while D and trimming were established from the DNA sequence. Recorded for this sample are over 400,000 clones; approximately 94% of them occurred a single time. The ten top clones hold about 0.06% of the sample.

General study outcomes and caveats: Pairwise subsampling indicated that sequencing depth was expected to affect the degree of clonotype sharing among donors. Incomplete sequencing was indicated by rarefaction of sorted-subset datasets, despite the large sequencing depth. Compared with non-shared clonotypes, clonotypes shared by all four sorted-subset donors had higher generation probabilities. The small number of donors limited the genetic and exposure-history diversity represented. Sampling was limited to blood, and TCR repertoires in tissue likely differ from TCR repertoires in blood. Naive subsets generally had larger estimated clonotype richness than memory subsets did. When several donors were compared, the shared fraction of clonotypes was 5% to 6.5% for naive CD4, roughly 3.4% for naive CD8, more than 2% for memory CD4, and about 0.36% for memory CD8.

The sequence is built from TRBV6-6 and TRBJ2-7; TRBD1 is a possible D gene, resting on 6 matching bases. This receptor was obtained from a woman aged 25 to 39 in good health. What was sequenced was naive CD4+ T cells sorted from blood. The cell subset or site label, read with the paper, signifies: CD45RA+ positively selected. CDR3 reads: CASSLDSAEQYF. The DNA reads as follows: TGTGCCAGCAGTTTGGACAGTGCAGAGCAGTACTTC.